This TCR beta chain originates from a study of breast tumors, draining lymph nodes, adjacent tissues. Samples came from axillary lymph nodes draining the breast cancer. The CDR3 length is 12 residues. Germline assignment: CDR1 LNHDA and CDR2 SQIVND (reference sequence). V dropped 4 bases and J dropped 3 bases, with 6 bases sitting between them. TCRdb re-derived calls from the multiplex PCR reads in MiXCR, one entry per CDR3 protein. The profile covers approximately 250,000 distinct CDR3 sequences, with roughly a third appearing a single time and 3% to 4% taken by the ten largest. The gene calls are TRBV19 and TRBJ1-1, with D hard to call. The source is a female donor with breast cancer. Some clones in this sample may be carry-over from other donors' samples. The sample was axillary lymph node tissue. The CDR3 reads CASSNQYTEAFF. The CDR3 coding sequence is TGTGCCAGTAGTAACCAGTACACTGAAGCTTTCTTT.